A single sample gave rise to the 17 T cell receptor beta chains below, sequenced in a study of tumor-infiltrating lymphocytes in localized non-small cell lung cancer. Measured with immunoSEQ multiplex PCR; TCRdb has only the in-frame clones, and not every one. In the table there are about 15,000 clones, roughly 69% of which are singletons. Sequences were obtained from lung tumor tissue. These receptors were taken from a human donor with non-small cell lung cancer.

V and J are TRBV4-1 and TRBJ1-2; 7 positions match TRBD1. The CDR3 is 15 residues long. CDR1 MGHRA and CDR2 YSYEKL come from the germline V gene. The V segment lost 0 bases and the J segment 7 bases; nucleotides outside the gene matches: 8. CDR3 amino acids: CASSQDRGILGGYTF. CDR3 DNA sequence: TGCGCCAGCAGCCAAGACAGGGGGATTTTGGGTGGCTACACCTTC.

This chain uses TRBV11-1 with TRBJ2-1; D may correspond to TRBD1 or TRBD2 (6 bases each). Deletions cut 3 bases from V and 8 bases from J, with 14 bases between. Germline V gives CDR1 SGHAT, CDR2 FQDESV (reference sequence). This CDR3 has 14 amino acids. For the CDR3, the DNA is TGTGCCAGCAGCTTGGGTTTGGGGGGCGATGAGCAGTTCTTC. It specifies CASSLGLGGDEQFF.

V and J are TRBV7-8 and TRBJ2-5; no reliable D call. Trimming stripped 1 base from V and 4 bases from J, with 7 bases between. Germline V lookup: CDR1 SGHVS, CDR2 FQNEAQ. This CDR3 has 13 residues. As DNA, the CDR3 is TGTGCCAGCAGCTTAGAAAACGGAGAGACCCAGTACTTC. This translates into CASSLENGETQYF.

By frequency in the sample, this clone is medium-sized (0.01 to 0.1%). V and J are TRBV7-2 and TRBJ2-7; 16 positions agree with TRBD2. The CDR3 totals 19 residues. The V gene end was trimmed by 5 bases and the J gene end by 3 bases; junction bases not matched to a gene: 13. Germline-derived CDR1 and CDR2 are SGHTA and FQGNSA. The CDR3 is CASSPGPGLAGGNFYEQYF. The DNA of the CDR3 is TGTGCCAGCAGCCCCGGACCGGGACTAGCGGGAGGGAACTTCTACGAGCAGTACTTC.

The J gene is TRBJ1-4, the V gene TRBV5-1; 7 bases fit TRBD1. The junction had 3 bases not matched to a gene; V was cut back by 5 bases and J by 2 bases. The CDR3 runs 14 residues. Germline assignment: CDR1 SGHRS and CDR2 YFSETQ. CDR3 sequence reads: CASRSGQTNEKLFF. CDR3 DNA sequence: TGCGCCAGCAGATCGGGACAGACTAATGAAAAACTGTTTTTT.

This chain joins TRBV5-1 and TRBJ2-7; TRBD1 agrees at 10 bases. The CDR3 contains 17 residues. Looked up from germline, CDR1 is SGHRS and CDR2 is YFSETQ. Trimming cost V 1 base and J 3 bases; bases outside gene matches: 10. CDR3 DNA: TGCGCCAGCAGCTTGTCAGGGTTCGGACAGGGGGGCTACGAGCAGTACTTC. Amino acid sequence: CASSLSGFGQGGYEQYF.

The chain uses TRBV5-1 and TRBJ2-7, with D uncertain. The CDR3 runs to 13 residues. V lost 0 bases and J 3 bases, leaving 7 bases between the germline ends. Germline V lookup: CDR1 SGHRS, CDR2 YFSETQ. CDR3 sequence (DNA): TGCGCCAGCAGCTTGGTAGGGAACTACGAGCAGTACTTC. Amino acid sequence: CASSLVGNYEQYF.

This chain uses TRBV9 with TRBJ2-7, with TRBD1 identical over 9 bases. From germline, CDR1 is SGDLS and CDR2 YYNGEE. The CDR3 has 15 amino acids. V gave up 2 bases and J gave up 5 bases; unmatched junction bases: 8. CDR3 sequence reads: CASSVRMGQGDEQYF. The DNA of the CDR3 is TGTGCCAGCAGCGTTAGAATGGGACAGGGCGACGAGCAGTACTTC.

This clone appeared once. The gene calls are TRBV6-5 and TRBJ1-1, with TRBD1 identical over 8 bases. Germline lookup yields CDR1 MNHEY and CDR2 SVGAGI. Losses at the gene ends were 6 bases for V and 1 base for J; bases not matched to a gene: 4. This CDR3 has 14 amino acids. The CDR3 coding sequence is TGTGCCAGCAGACGGACAGGGAAGAACACTGAAGCTTTCTTT. It translates to CASRRTGKNTEAFF.

The rearrangement joins TRBV2 to TRBJ2-5; 10 bases map to TRBD2. The CDR3 runs to 19 residues. The germline gives CDR1 SNHLY, CDR2 FYNNEI. Trimming at V came to 6 bases and at J to 5 bases, leaving 21 bases not matched to a gene. This CDR3 reads CASSTKGLAGVPRGETQYF. In DNA form, the CDR3 reads TGTGCCAGCAGCACAAAGGGTCTAGCGGGAGTCCCCCGGGGGGAGACCCAGTACTTC. The whole variable domain, filled in from reference TRBV2 and TRBJ2-5, reads EPEVTQTPSHQVTQMGQEVILRCVPISNHLYFYWYRQILGQKVEFLVSFYNNEISEKSEIFDDQFSVERPDGSNFTLKIRSTKLEDSAMYFCASSTKGLAGVPRGETQYFGPGTRLLVL.

The V and J genes are TRBV2 and TRBJ2-7, with D perhaps TRBD2 (7 bases). Trimming cost V 2 bases and J 2 bases, with 19 bases left between them. The CDR3 length is 17 residues. Looked up from germline, CDR1 is SNHLY and CDR2 is FYNNEI. Here the CDR3 DNA reads TGTGCCAGCAGTGAAATCGTCCTGGGGAGGGACACCTACGAGCAGTACTTC. Translating gives CASSEIVLGRDTYEQYF.

V gene TRBV5-4 combines with J gene TRBJ2-1, with unresolved D. V lost 2 bases and J lost 4, with 16 bases in between. This CDR3 comprises 16 residues. The V gene's germline CDR1 is SGHNT and CDR2 YYREEE (reference sequence). CDR3 nucleotide sequence: TGTGCCAGCAGCTTAGGCGGTTCACCCCGTTACAATGAGCAGTTCTTC. Translation: CASSLGGSPRYNEQFF.

The rearrangement links TRBV19 to TRBJ2-7; 7 bases fit TRBD1. The CDR3 has 15 residues. Looked up from germline, CDR1 is LNHDA and CDR2 is SQIVND (reference sequence). The J segment lost 5 bases and the V segment lost 1 base, leaving 8 bases of the junction unmatched. The CDR3: CASSIVPTGLNEQYF. DNA for the CDR3: TGTGCCAGTAGTATAGTCCCGACAGGGCTCAACGAGCAGTACTTC.

This chain joins TRBV7-9 and TRBJ2-1, with D unresolved. The CDR3 has 13 residues. Germline-derived CDR1 and CDR2 are SEHNR and FQNEAQ (reference sequence). Trimming took off 3 bases at V and 6 bases at J, with 9 bases between the two ends. CDR3 DNA: TGTGCCAGCAGCTTCATGGACGTCAATGAGCAGTTCTTC. Residues: CASSFMDVNEQFF.

The chain links TRBV15 to TRBJ2-7; 7 bases line up with TRBD2. The CDR3 has 15 amino acids. V lost 0 bases, J lost 1 base, and 3 bases stayed unmatched. Germline V gene sequence: CDR1 LNHNV, CDR2 YYDKDF (reference sequence). The CDR3 DNA reads TGTGCCACCAGCAGAGAGGCTAGCGGATCCTACGAGCAGTACTTC. It codes for CATSREASGSYEQYF.

About this clone: A read error may produce the germline difference seen at one junction end. The rearrangement uses TRBV29-1 and TRBJ1-4, with D uncertain. Per germline, CDR1 SQVTM and CDR2 ANQGSEA. The CDR3 is 13 residues long. CDR3 sequence reads: CSVEWQAFRKTVF. CDR3 in DNA: TGCAGCGTTGAATGGCAGGCCTTCAGAAAAACTGTTTTT.

The rearrangement uses TRBV6-1 and TRBJ1-1; maybe TRBD1 (6 bases). The CDR3 sequence is 14 residues long. Germline V gives CDR1 MNHNS, CDR2 SASEGT. Trimming took 3 bases from V and 5 from J, leaving 13 bases between them. The CDR3 coding sequence is TGTGCCAGCAGTGAGACAGGCCGGGGGACTGAAGCTTTCTTT. Amino acid sequence: CASSETGRGTEAFF.